Following are 5 T cell receptor beta chains from one sample sequenced in a study of PD-L1 blockade in urothelial cancer. Profiled with immunoSEQ multiplex PCR; TCRdb holds only in-frame clones, not every one. The repertoire holds approximately 48,000 clones, with less than 85% as singletons. As to time point: pretreatment peripheral blood. The sequencing used PBMCs, collected around atezolizumab (anti-PD-L1) treatment. The receptors originated from a man between 65 and 80 years old with urothelial cancer.

The chain uses TRBV6-6 and TRBJ1-2; D is ambiguous. CDR1 is MNHNY and CDR2 is SVGAGI in the germline V gene (reference sequence). V dropped 6 bases and J dropped 4 bases, with 15 bases sitting between them. The CDR3 has 14 amino acids. The DNA of the CDR3 is TGTGCCAGCAGGGCCACAGAGTCTTTCTATGGCTACACCTTC. Translating gives CASRATESFYGYTF.

This chain uses TRBV4-1 with TRBJ2-7, with 10 bases matching TRBD2. Germline CDR1 reads MGHRA; CDR2 reads YSYEKL. This CDR3 region has 20 residues. After removal of 0 bases from V and 4 bases from J, the junction contained 18 bases not matched to a gene. In nucleotides, the CDR3 is TGCGCCAGCAGCCAAGATAAGGGGACTAGCGATAGATCGTCCGCATACGAGCAGTACTTC. Encoded protein: CASSQDKGTSDRSSAYEQYF.

The chain uses TRBV7-8 and TRBJ1-1; TRBD1 matches 9 bases. Per the germline V gene, CDR1 is SGHVS and CDR2 is FQNEAQ. V shed 3 bases and J 5 bases; nucleotides not matched to a gene: 10. The CDR3 has 16 residues. The CDR3 loop is CASSFPPGQGRTEAFF. DNA for the CDR3: TGTGCCAGCAGCTTCCCTCCGGGACAGGGAAGGACTGAAGCTTTCTTT. The variable domain in full, with the rest retrieved from reference TRBV7-8 and TRBJ1-1, is GAGVSQSPRYKVAKRGQDVALRCDPISGHVSLFWYQQALGQGPEFLTYFQNEAQLDKSGLPSDRFFAERPEGSVSTLKIQRTQQEDSAVYLCASSFPPGQGRTEAFFGQGTRLTVV.

The chain uses TRBV2 and TRBJ1-1; possibly TRBD1 for D (5 bases). CDR3 length: 13 amino acids. Deletions cut 5 bases from V and 0 bases from J, with 7 bases between. Germline CDR1 and CDR2: SNHLY and FYNNEI. CDR3 coding DNA: TGTGCCAGCAGTCCCAGGGTGAACACTGAAGCTTTCTTT. It codes for CASSPRVNTEAFF.

This clone was picked up a small number of times. The chain employs TRBV11-2 and TRBJ2-5; the D gene is possibly TRBD2 (6 bases). Germline V gene sequence: CDR1 SGHAT, CDR2 FQNNGV. Trimming took 4 bases from V and 1 from J, leaving 7 bases between them. The CDR3 is 13 residues long. DNA for the CDR3: TGTGCCAGCAGCTGGGACTCCCAAGAGACCCAGTACTTC. It yields the protein CASSWDSQETQYF.